The 14 T cell receptor beta chains reported below all come from one sample, sequenced in a study of early T cells in non-severe SARS-CoV-2 infection. MiXCR, applied by TCRdb to the 5' RACE reads, yields one record per CDR3 protein. The table shows more than 40,000 distinct CDR3 sequences, with approximately 4% occurring only once. Sequenced input: whole blood. These receptors all come from an adult who was a healthcare worker with PCR-confirmed SARS-CoV-2 infection or an uninfected control (not recorded which).

A few counts support this clonotype. The chain recombines TRBV11-2 with TRBJ1-5; D may be TRBD1 (5 bases). V was trimmed by 0 bases and J by 5 bases, leaving 11 bases between them. Germline V lookup: CDR1 SGHAT, CDR2 FQNNGV. This CDR3 has 15 residues. The CDR3: CASSLELTVYQPQHF. DNA of the CDR3: TGTGCCAGCAGCTTAGAGCTGACAGTTTATCAGCCCCAGCATTTT.

The chain recombines TRBV29-1 with TRBJ2-7, with D unclear. V was cut by 7 bases and J by 1 base, with 11 bases left in between. The CDR3 has 12 amino acids. Germline values: CDR1 SQVTM, CDR2 ANQGSEA. The CDR3 DNA reads as TGCAGCGGACGAAGTCGGTCCTACGAGCAGTACTTC. Its protein is CSGRSRSYEQYF.

At least ten counts were recorded for this clonotype. V and J are TRBV6-5 and TRBJ1-5; D may be TRBD1 (5 bases). Germline V gene sequence: CDR1 MNHEY, CDR2 SVGAGI. The germline V and J ends were trimmed by 6 bases and 1 base, with 16 bases remaining between them. The CDR3 spans 16 residues. CDR3: CASRPLSGRSNQPQHF. CDR3 DNA: TGTGCCAGCAGACCACTTTCGGGGCGAAGCAATCAGCCCCAGCATTTT.

The table lists this clonotype with many counts. The gene calls are TRBV7-9 and TRBJ2-7, with no clear D. The CDR3 totals 15 residues. V gave up 1 base and J gave up 6 bases, with 16 bases separating them. Germline V gives CDR1 SEHNR, CDR2 FQNEAQ (reference sequence). The CDR3 here is CASSLVSGASGEQYF. The CDR3 DNA is TGTGCCAGCAGCTTAGTTAGTGGAGCGTCGGGCGAGCAGTACTTC.

This clonotype was recorded at least ten times. This sequence joins TRBV5-1 and TRBJ2-3; 8 bases fit TRBD1. The CDR3 is 15 residues long. After removal of 2 bases from V and 4 bases from J, the junction contained 6 bases not matched to a gene. CDR1 is SGHRS, CDR2 YFSETQ, per germline. DNA of the CDR3: TGCGCCAGCAGCTTTCAGGGGGCGATCCCAGATACGCAGTATTTT. Encoded protein: CASSFQGAIPDTQYF.

This clonotype has a count of ten or more. V is TRBV29-1 and J is TRBJ2-3; 11 bases are shared with TRBD2. The CDR3 is 13 residues long. V lost 6 bases to trimming and J lost 1 base; unmatched junction nucleotides: 0. Germline V CDR1 and CDR2: SQVTM, ANQGSEA. DNA of the CDR3: TGCAGCGTGGGACTAGCGGGCACAGATACGCAGTATTTT. This translates into CSVGLAGTDTQYF.

The chain couples TRBV6-1 to TRBJ2-2; possible D gene TRBD1, 6 bases. The CDR3 loop spans 12 amino acids. V lost 10 bases, J lost 6 bases, and 12 bases lay in between. Looked up from germline, CDR1 is MNHNS and CDR2 is SASEGT. The CDR3 protein is CATTDSPGELFF. Here the CDR3 DNA reads TGTGCCACCACGGACAGTCCCGGGGAGCTGTTTTTT.

This clonotype came up many times. The gene calls are TRBV7-6 and TRBJ2-4; D possibly corresponds to TRBD1 (6 bases). The V end lost 3 bases, the J end lost 8 bases, and 11 bases lay between the germline ends. CDR3 size: 13 residues. Germline CDR1 and CDR2: SGHVS and FNYEAQ. CDR3 loop: CASSFTGSDIQYF. For the CDR3, the DNA is TGTGCCAGCAGCTTCACAGGGTCTGACATTCAGTACTTC.

This clonotype was counted between two and nine times. The chain couples TRBV19 to TRBJ2-3; weak D call: TRBD2 (5 bases). V was shortened by 6 bases and J by 5 bases, with 27 bases between the two germline ends. This CDR3 is 18 amino acids long. Germline values: CDR1 LNHDA, CDR2 SQIVND (reference sequence). DNA for the CDR3: TGTGCCAGTAGAACCCCCCTCTCCAGGAGGAGAGGCAAAGATACGCAGTATTTT. This encodes CASRTPLSRRRGKDTQYF. The complete variable domain, with remaining parts taken from reference TRBV19 and TRBJ2-3, reads DGGITQSPKYLFRKEGQNVTLSCEQNLNHDAMYWYRQDPGQGLRLIYYSQIVNDFQKGDIAEGYSVSREKKESFPLTVTSAQKNPTAFYLCASRTPLSRRRGKDTQYFGPGTRLTVL.

This clonotype was seen many times. This sequence joins TRBV19 and TRBJ1-1, with D unresolved. In germline, CDR1 is LNHDA, CDR2 SQIVND (reference sequence). Between the trimmed V and J ends, which lost 3 bases and 0 bases, there was a span of 11 bases. The CDR3 length is 15 residues. The CDR3 region is CASSIKGRLNTEAFF. For the CDR3, the DNA is TGTGCCAGTAGTATCAAAGGGCGCTTGAACACTGAAGCTTTCTTT.

This clonotype was recorded a few times. J is TRBJ1-1 and V is TRBV7-2; D not resolved. The CDR3 is made up of 15 amino acids. CDR1 is SGHTA, CDR2 FQGNSA, per germline. V dropped 4 bases and J dropped 5 bases, with 17 bases sitting between them. CDR3 residues: CASSYDPSPGTEAFF. The DNA for the CDR3 is TGTGCCAGCAGCTACGACCCCAGTCCGGGGACTGAAGCTTTCTTT.

This clonotype was picked up many times. V is TRBV7-9 and J is TRBJ1-2, with D possibly being TRBD1 (6 bases). Trimming stripped 8 bases from V and 2 bases from J, with 12 bases between. Germline assignment: CDR1 SEHNR and CDR2 FQNEAQ (reference sequence). The CDR3 spans 13 residues. The CDR3 loop reads CASRGARNYGYTF. In DNA, the CDR3 is TGTGCCAGCCGGGGGGCGCGGAACTATGGCTACACCTTC.

Of note for this clonotype: Being one base from a much bigger clone, this may be a read error. This rearrangement joins TRBV27 to TRBJ2-7, with TRBD2 identical over 10 bases. V was pared by 7 bases and J by 2 bases, with 5 bases of the junction left unmatched. Looked up from germline, CDR1 is MNHEY and CDR2 is SMNVEV (reference sequence). The CDR3 contains 14 residues. DNA for the CDR3: TGTGCCAGCAACCCTAGCGGGAGTACCTACGAGCAGTACTTC. The encoded protein is CASNPSGSTYEQYF.

J is TRBJ1-1 and V is TRBV18; 9 nucleotides line up with TRBD1. In germline, CDR1 is KGHSH, CDR2 LQKENI. The V gene end was trimmed by 3 bases and the J gene end by 0 bases; junction bases not matched to a gene: 5. The CDR3 has 16 amino acids. The CDR3 sequence is CASSPGGTGMNTEAFF. Here the CDR3 DNA reads TGTGCCAGCTCACCCGGTGGGACAGGGATGAACACTGAAGCTTTCTTT.